This TCR beta chain was retrieved from a study of cytomegalovirus exposure and HLA in healthy donors. Study-level results: A few CMV-associated chains proved CMV antigen-specific in vitro.

TCRdb's table, derived via immunoSEQ multiplex PCR, lists solely in-frame clones and lacks some. The sample has roughly 52,000 clones; roughly 90% are singletons. About this clone: The antigen is not known.

CDR1 SGDLS and CDR2 YYNGEE come from the germline V gene. Trimming left V 0 bases short and J 5 bases short, with 11 bases between. The CDR3 loop spans 15 amino acids. The source material was PBMCs. V usage is TRBV9 and J usage is TRBJ1-4; TRBD1 is a possible D gene (6 bases). This sequence originates from a man aged 18 to 29 in good health and CMV-seronegative. In DNA, the CDR3 is TGTGCCAGCAGCGTAGCACGGACAGCGAATGAAAAACTGTTTTTT. Its translation: CASSVARTANEKLFF.